This T cell receptor beta chain was recorded in a study of OX40 agonist ivuxolimab in advanced cancers. Sequenced by immunoSEQ multiplex PCR; TCRdb stores in-frame clones only, minus some. The table lists around 70,000 clones, less than 90% of them singletons. The CDR3 loop spans 17 amino acids. Unmatched junction bases numbered 14, after V lost 7 bases and J lost 6 bases. Germline assignment: CDR1 MNHNS and CDR2 SASEGT. The sequenced sample was CD4+ or CD8+ T cells sorted from blood, obtained in a trial of the OX40 agonist ivuxolimab. This receptor was identified in an adult with an advanced solid tumor such as melanoma, head and neck, liver or kidney cancer. The chain uses TRBV6-1 and TRBJ2-2, with TRBD2 identical over 10 bases. The DNA of the CDR3 is TGTGCCAGCACCGAAGCGGGAGGGTTGAGACGGTCCGGGGAGCTGTTTTTT. It is translated as CASTEAGGLRRSGELFF.